This paragraph covers one TCR beta chain sequence. This record comes from a study of T cell changes during pregnancy in multiple sclerosis. The repertoire was sequenced with immunoSEQ multiplex PCR; TCRdb's copy has only in-frame clones and lacks some. This repertoire shows approximately 39,000 clones, 94% found once; its top ten account for approximately 0.41%. Germline CDR1 SGHRS, CDR2 YFSETQ. CDR3 length: 14 residues. V trimming: 4 bases; J trimming: 4 bases; junction bases outside the gene matches: 5. Sample: CD4+ T cells from peripheral blood mononuclear cells, taken in the second trimester of pregnancy. This clonotype was obtained from a female donor with multiple sclerosis, enrolled in a pregnancy study. V is TRBV5-1 and J is TRBJ2-1; 7 bases map to TRBD2. CDR3: CASSTGGTYNEQFF. DNA for the CDR3: TGCGCCAGCAGCACGGGGGGTACGTACAATGAGCAGTTCTTC.